This T cell receptor (beta chain) was retrieved from a study of blood T cell repertoires in COVID-19. Germline loops: CDR1 SGHTA, CDR2 FQGNSA. The CDR3 totals 13 residues. Trimming cost V 4 bases and J 3 bases, with 9 bases left between them. The table came from immunoSEQ multiplex PCR; TCRdb's copy has only in-frame clones and leaves some out. The sample records approximately 270,000 clones, approximately 86% being singletons. V is TRBV7-2 and J is TRBJ1-2; tentatively, D is TRBD1 (5 bases). The TCR originated in a human donor with COVID-19, enrolled during active disease. The donor label of this sample is uncertain. Sequenced material: peripheral blood. The CDR3, as DNA: TGTGCCAGCAGCTCCGGGGGGTACTATGGCTACACCTTC. This encodes CASSSGGYYGYTF.